One and the same sample provided the 6 T cell receptor beta chains below, sequenced in a study of T-cell reconstitution after alpha-beta-depleted transplantation in children. The authors prepared the TCRbeta library with unique molecular identifiers. MiXCR was run by TCRdb on the PCR reads, yielding one entry per CDR3 protein. In the table there are hundreds of thousands of distinct CDR3 sequences, roughly 10% of which are singletons. The sequenced sample was peripheral blood, obtained 180 days after TCRalphabeta/CD19-depleted stem cell transplant. The receptors derive from a male patient between 2 and 15 years old who had a stem cell transplant for chronic granulomatous disease, so the T cells may come from the graft donor.

This clonotype came up a few times. CDR3 bases: TGTGCCAGCAGACAGGGGGTGATCGAGACCCAGTACTTC. Its translation is CASRQGVIETQYF. The chain employs TRBV2 and TRBJ2-5; TRBD1 aligns across 8 bases. This CDR3 region has 13 residues. The V segment lost 6 bases and the J segment 5 bases; nucleotides outside the gene matches: 5. The germline V gene encodes CDR1 SNHLY and CDR2 FYNNEI.

At least ten counts were recorded for this clonotype. This chain joins TRBV7-9 and TRBJ2-7; D unclear. V dropped 8 bases and J dropped 7 bases, with 12 bases sitting between them. The CDR3 spans 11 residues. Germline-derived CDR1 and CDR2 are SEHNR and FQNEAQ (reference sequence). The CDR3 is CASGEALEQYF. CDR3 nucleotide sequence: TGTGCCAGCGGCGAGGCGCTTGAGCAGTACTTC.

In this sample, this clonotype turned up many times. This chain joins TRBV4-3 and TRBJ2-1; 7 bases map to TRBD1. This CDR3 spans 15 amino acids. J lost 6 bases, V lost 3 bases, and 8 bases had no gene match. Germline assignment: CDR1 LGHNA and CDR2 YSLEER. In DNA, the CDR3 is TGCGCCAGCAGCCAGGACAGGTTCACCCTCAATGAGCAGTTCTTC. Protein: CASSQDRFTLNEQFF.

This clonotype has at least ten counts. This chain uses TRBV5-1 with TRBJ1-5, with D perhaps matching TRBD1 (5 bases). Between the trimmed V and J ends, which lost 2 bases and 4 bases, there was a span of 22 bases. This CDR3 has 18 amino acids. Per the germline V gene, CDR1 is SGHRS and CDR2 is YFSETQ. CDR3: CASSFPQRDEGSNQPQHF. Here the CDR3 DNA reads TGCGCCAGCAGCTTCCCCCAGAGGGACGAGGGGTCGAATCAGCCCCAGCATTTT.

In this sample, this clonotype turned up many times. CDR3 sequence: CASSYGTGRDTQYF. As DNA, the CDR3 is TGTGCCAGCAGCTACGGGACAGGAAGGGATACGCAGTATTTT. The chain has TRBV7-6 and TRBJ2-3; TRBD1 matches at 8 bases. The CDR3 consists of 14 residues. CDR1 and CDR2 from the germline V gene are SGHVS and FNYEAQ. V lost 4 bases and J lost 6; bases outside the gene matches: 6.

This clonotype was recorded at least ten times. The gene calls are TRBV15 and TRBJ2-1; D possibly corresponds to TRBD2 (5 bases). This CDR3 region has 15 residues. Between the trimmed V and J ends, which lost 5 bases and 7 bases, there was a span of 18 bases. Germline V gives CDR1 LNHNV, CDR2 YYDKDF (reference sequence). In DNA, the CDR3 is TGTGCCACCAGCTACGGGATTCTAACCTTGAATGAGCAGTTCTTC. Protein: CATSYGILTLNEQFF.